This T cell receptor beta chain was identified in a study of blood T cell repertoires in COVID-19. About the research overall: PBMCs, B-cell-depleted T cells, or T cells were the source of the cDNA or gDNA that made up the material.

Per the original data handling: Scientists estimated how many nucleated cells there were by amplifying reference gene primers. Sequencing used immunoSEQ multiplex PCR; TCRdb keeps in-frame clones, though not all of them. For V, J and clone size, that table is used; D and trimming come from the DNA. The sample has some 200,000 clones; around nine tenths are singletons. The CDR3 runs to 17 residues. The germline V gene encodes CDR1 MNHEY and CDR2 SMNVEV (reference sequence). V lost 1 base, J lost 2 bases, and 3 bases stayed unmatched. The material sequenced was peripheral blood. The chain is built from TRBV27 and TRBJ2-3; 13 bases match TRBD2. The clonotype originates from a woman aged 18-30 years who had recovered from COVID-19. CDR3 DNA: TGTGCCAGCAGTTTATTGGGGACTAGCGGGGTCACAGATACGCAGTATTTT. As protein: CASSLLGTSGVTDTQYF.